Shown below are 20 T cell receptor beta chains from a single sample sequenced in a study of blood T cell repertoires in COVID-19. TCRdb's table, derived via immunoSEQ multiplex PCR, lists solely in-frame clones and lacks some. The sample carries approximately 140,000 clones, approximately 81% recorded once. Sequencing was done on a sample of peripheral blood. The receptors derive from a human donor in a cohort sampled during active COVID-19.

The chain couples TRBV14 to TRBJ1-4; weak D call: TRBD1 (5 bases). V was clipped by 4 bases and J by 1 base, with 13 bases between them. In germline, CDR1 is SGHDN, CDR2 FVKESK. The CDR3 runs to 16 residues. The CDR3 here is CASSPRPGLTNEKLFF. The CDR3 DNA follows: TGTGCCAGCAGCCCTAGGCCAGGGCTAACTAATGAAAAACTGTTTTTT.

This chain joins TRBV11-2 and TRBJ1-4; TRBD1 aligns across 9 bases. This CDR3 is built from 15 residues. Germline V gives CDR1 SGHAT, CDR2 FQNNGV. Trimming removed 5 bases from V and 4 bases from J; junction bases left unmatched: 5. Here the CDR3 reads CASSRLTGGNEKLFF. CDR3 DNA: TGTGCCAGCAGCCGTCTGACAGGGGGTAATGAAAAACTGTTTTTT.

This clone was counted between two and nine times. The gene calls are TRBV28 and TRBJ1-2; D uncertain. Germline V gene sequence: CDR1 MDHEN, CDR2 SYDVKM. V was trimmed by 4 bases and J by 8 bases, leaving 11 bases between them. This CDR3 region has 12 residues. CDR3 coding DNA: TGTGCCAGCAGTTACGTCAGAACCGGCTACACCTTC. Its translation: CASSYVRTGYTF.

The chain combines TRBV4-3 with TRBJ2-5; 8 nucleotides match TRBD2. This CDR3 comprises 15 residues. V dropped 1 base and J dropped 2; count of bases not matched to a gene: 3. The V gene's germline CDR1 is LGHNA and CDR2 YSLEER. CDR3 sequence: CASSQAAGGQETQYF. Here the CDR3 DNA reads TGCGCCAGCAGCCAAGCGGCGGGGGGACAAGAGACCCAGTACTTC.

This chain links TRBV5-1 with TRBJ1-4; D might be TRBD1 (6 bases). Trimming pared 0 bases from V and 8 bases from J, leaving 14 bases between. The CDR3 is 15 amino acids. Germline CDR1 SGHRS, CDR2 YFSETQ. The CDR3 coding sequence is TGCGCCAGCAGCTTGGACCCAGGGGTCGACGAAAAACTGTTTTTT. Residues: CASSLDPGVDEKLFF.

The CDR3 DNA sequence: TGTGCCAGCAGTTACCGGGACAGGGGGAACTATGGCTACACCTTC. Its translation is CASSYRDRGNYGYTF. V usage is TRBV6-5 and J usage is TRBJ1-2, with TRBD1 matching 11 bases. Per germline, CDR1 MNHEY and CDR2 SVGAGI. The CDR3 sequence is 15 residues long. The junction had 1 base not matched to a gene; V was cut back by 2 bases and J by 2 bases.

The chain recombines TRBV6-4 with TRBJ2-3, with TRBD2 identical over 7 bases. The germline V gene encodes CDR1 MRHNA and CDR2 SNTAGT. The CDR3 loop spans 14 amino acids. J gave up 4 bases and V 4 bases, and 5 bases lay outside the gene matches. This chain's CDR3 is CASSVVAGADTQYF. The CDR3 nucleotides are TGTGCCAGCAGTGTAGTAGCGGGCGCAGATACGCAGTATTTT.

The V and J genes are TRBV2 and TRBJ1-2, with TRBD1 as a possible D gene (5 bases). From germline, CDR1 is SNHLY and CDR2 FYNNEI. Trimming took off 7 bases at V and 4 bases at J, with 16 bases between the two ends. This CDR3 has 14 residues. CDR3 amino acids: CASTRGAGVYGYTF. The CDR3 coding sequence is TGTGCCAGCACTCGAGGGGCGGGAGTCTATGGCTACACCTTC.

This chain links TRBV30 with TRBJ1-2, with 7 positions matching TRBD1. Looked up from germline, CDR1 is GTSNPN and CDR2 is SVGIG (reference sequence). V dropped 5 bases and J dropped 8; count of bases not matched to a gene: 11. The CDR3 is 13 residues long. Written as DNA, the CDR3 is TGTGCCTGGGGGTCCGGGGGCAGGGGGGGCTACACCTTC. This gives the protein CAWGSGGRGGYTF.

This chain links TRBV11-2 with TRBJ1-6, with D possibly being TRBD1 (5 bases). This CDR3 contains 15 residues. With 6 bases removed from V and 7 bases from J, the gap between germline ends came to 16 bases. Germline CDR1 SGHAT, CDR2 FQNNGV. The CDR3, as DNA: TGTGCCAGCAGTTCCCAGGGAGGACGGAATTCACCCCTCCACTTT. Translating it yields CASSSQGGRNSPLHF.

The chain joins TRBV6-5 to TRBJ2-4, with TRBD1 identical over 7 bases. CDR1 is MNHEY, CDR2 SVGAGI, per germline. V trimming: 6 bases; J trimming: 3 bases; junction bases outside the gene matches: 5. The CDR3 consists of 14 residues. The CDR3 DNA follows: TGTGCCAGCAGACAGGGGTTGGACAAAAACATTCAGTACTTC. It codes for CASRQGLDKNIQYF.

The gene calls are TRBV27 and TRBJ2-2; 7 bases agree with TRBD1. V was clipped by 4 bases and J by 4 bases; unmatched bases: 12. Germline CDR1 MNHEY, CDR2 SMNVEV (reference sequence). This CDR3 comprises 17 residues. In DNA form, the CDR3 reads TGTGCCAGCAGTTCTCCCGCCCGGGACAGATTCACCGGGGAGCTGTTTTTT. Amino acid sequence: CASSSPARDRFTGELFF.

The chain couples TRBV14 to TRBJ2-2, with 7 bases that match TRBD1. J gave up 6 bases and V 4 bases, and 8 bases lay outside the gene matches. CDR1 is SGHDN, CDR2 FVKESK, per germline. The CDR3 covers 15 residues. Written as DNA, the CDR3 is TGTGCCAGCAGCCGATATAGACAGGGCGCCGGGGAGCTGTTTTTT. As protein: CASSRYRQGAGELFF.

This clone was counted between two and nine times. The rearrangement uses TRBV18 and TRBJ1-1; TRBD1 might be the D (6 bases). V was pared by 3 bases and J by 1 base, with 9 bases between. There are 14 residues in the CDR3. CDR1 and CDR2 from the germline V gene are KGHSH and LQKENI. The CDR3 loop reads CASSPGQKNTEAFF. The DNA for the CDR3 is TGTGCCAGCTCACCCGGACAGAAGAACACTGAAGCTTTCTTT.

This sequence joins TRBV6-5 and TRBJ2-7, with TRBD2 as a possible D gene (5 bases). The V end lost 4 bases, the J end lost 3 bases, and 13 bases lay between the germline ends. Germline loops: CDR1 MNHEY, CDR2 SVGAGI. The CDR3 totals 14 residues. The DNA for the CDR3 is TGTGCCAGCAGTTCTGGGGAGAGGGTCTACGAGCAGTACTTC. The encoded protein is CASSSGERVYEQYF.

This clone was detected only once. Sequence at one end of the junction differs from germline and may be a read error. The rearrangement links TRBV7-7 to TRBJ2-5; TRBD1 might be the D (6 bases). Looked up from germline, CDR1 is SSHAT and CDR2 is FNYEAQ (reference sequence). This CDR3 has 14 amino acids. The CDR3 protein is CASSQGWVQETQYF. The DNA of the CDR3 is TGTGCTAGCAGCCAGGGGTGGGTCCAAGAGACCCAGTACTTC.

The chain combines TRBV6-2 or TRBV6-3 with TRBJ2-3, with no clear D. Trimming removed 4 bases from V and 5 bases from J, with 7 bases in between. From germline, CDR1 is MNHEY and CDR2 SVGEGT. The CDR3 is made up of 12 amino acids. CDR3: CASSSHRDTQYF. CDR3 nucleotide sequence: TGTGCCAGCAGTTCTCACAGAGATACGCAGTATTTT.

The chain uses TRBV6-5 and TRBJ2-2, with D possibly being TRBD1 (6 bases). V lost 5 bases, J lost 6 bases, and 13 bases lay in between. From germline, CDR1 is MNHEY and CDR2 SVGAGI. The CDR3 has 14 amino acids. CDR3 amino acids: CASSPQGRSGELFF. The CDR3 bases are TGTGCCAGCAGTCCGCAGGGGCGGTCCGGGGAGCTGTTTTTT.

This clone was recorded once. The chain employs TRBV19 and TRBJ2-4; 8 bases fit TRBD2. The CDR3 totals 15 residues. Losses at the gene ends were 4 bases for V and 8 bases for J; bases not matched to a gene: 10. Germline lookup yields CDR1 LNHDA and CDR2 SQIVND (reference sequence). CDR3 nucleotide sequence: TGTGCCAGTAGTAGGGTAGCGGGGCCTAGGGACATTCAGTACTTC. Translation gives CASSRVAGPRDIQYF. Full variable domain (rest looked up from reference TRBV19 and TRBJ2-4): DGGITQSPKYLFRKEGQNVTLSCEQNLNHDAMYWYRQDPGQGLRLIYYSQIVNDFQKGDIAEGYSVSREKKESFPLTVTSAQKNPTAFYLCASSRVAGPRDIQYFGAGTRLSVL.

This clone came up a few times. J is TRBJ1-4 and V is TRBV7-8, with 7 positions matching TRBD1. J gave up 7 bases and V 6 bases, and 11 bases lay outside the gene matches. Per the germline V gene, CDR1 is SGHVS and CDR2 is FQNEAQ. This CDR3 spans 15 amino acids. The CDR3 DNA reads TGTGCCAGCAGGGAGAGGGACAGTCTCATTGAAAAACTGTTTTTT. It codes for CASRERDSLIEKLFF.